The rows below give T cell receptor beta chains drawn from one sample of a study of blood T cell repertoires in COVID-19. Clones were read by immunoSEQ multiplex PCR, and TCRdb kept only the in-frame ones, dropping some. Of about 190,000 clones in the sample, around nine tenths were seen once. The sequenced sample consisted of peripheral blood. These receptors were obtained from a woman in her thirties or forties who had recovered from COVID-19. Both conserved end residues are part of each CDR3. D genes are given only for firm matches. Some rows mark clone size as missing; the rest say once, few, many or name a class of expanded clone.

D: TRBD2
J: TRBJ2-1
V: TRBV11-2
size: .
DNA: TGTGCCAGCAGCCCCTGGGGTAGCGGGACCTTCAGCTCCTACAATGAGCAGTTCTTC
CDR3: CASSPWGSGTFSSYNEQFF

D: .
J: TRBJ1-1
V: TRBV30
size: .
DNA: TGTGCCTGGAGCCGACTGGACACTGAAGCTTTCTTT
CDR3: CAWSRLDTEAFF

D: .
J: TRBJ1-1
V: TRBV28
size: .
DNA: TGTGCCAGCAGTTTTCGGGTGAACACTGAAGCTTTCTTT
CDR3: CASSFRVNTEAFF

D: .
J: TRBJ2-1
V: TRBV29-1
size: .
DNA: TGCAGCGTTGAAGATCTTCAAGGTTCGAGCCGGGACAATGAGCAGTTCTTC
CDR3: CSVEDLQGSSRDNEQFF

D: .
J: TRBJ1-3
V: TRBV19
size: .
DNA: TGTGCCAGTAGTGCTATATTCGAGACGGGCTCTGGAAACACCATATATTTT
CDR3: CASSAIFETGSGNTIYF

D: .
J: TRBJ2-1
V: TRBV11-2
size: .
DNA: TGTGCCAGCAGCCCGAGGGCGGGGGCAGCCCAGTTCTTC
CDR3: CASSPRAGAAQFF

D: TRBD2
J: TRBJ2-2
V: TRBV28
size: .
DNA: TGTGCCAGCAGCTCTAGCGGGAGCAAGGTCGGGGAGCTGTTTTTT
CDR3: CASSSSGSKVGELFF

D: .
J: TRBJ2-2
V: TRBV7-3
size: once
DNA: TGTGCCAGCAGCTTTGGTCTGGGCGCCGGGGAGCTGTTTTTT
CDR3: CASSFGLGAGELFF

D: .
J: TRBJ2-3
V: TRBV29-1
size: .
DNA: TGCAGCGTGGGGGCCGCGGTCCTCACAGATACGCAGTATTTT
CDR3: CSVGAAVLTDTQYF

D: TRBD2
J: TRBJ2-1
V: TRBV9
size: once
DNA: TGTGCCAGCAGCGTAGGGGCGGGAGCGGTAAATGAGCAGTTCTTC
CDR3: CASSVGAGAVNEQFF

D: .
J: TRBJ1-5
V: TRBV12-3/TRBV12-4
size: .
DNA: TGTGCCAGCAGTTCCCAGGGTTCCGGGCCCCAGCATTTT
CDR3: CASSSQGSGPQHF